The rows below give T cell receptor beta chains drawn from one sample of a study of T-cell memory formation after mild COVID-19. Each CDR3 protein gets one entry after TCRdb re-called the 5' RACE reads with MiXCR. This repertoire shows around 220,000 distinct CDR3 sequences, about 15% found once; its top ten account for around 3.8%. The sequenced material came from PBMCs or a T cell subset sorted from them (not recorded which). The receptors originated from a man aged 18 to 29 who had mild COVID-19 (a few samples of this study predate the infection). Cell type and time point are not known. Each CDR3 is given with its conserved first and last residue. Fields, in order: CDR3 length, V gene, J gene, D gene, clone size, CDR3 DNA, CDR3 protein. A D gene is named only where the DNA matches it firmly. A row's size may be missing; if present it is once, few, many or a size class.

>16|TRBV5-6|TRBJ1-5|TRBD1|few
TGTGCCAGCAGCTCAACAGCGCAGGGGGTCGGGCAGCCCCAGCATTTT
CASSSTAQGVGQPQHF
>15|TRBV6-6|TRBJ2-1|TRBD2|.
TGTGCCAGCAGTTATCTGCGGGGGACCTACAATGAGCAGTTCTTC
CASSYLRGTYNEQFF
>14|TRBV11-2|TRBJ1-2|.|few
TGTGCCAGCAGCGGCAACTTGGCTAACTATGGCTACACCTTC
CASSGNLANYGYTF
>14|TRBV6-2/TRBV6-3|TRBJ1-1|.|few
TGTGCCAGCAGTTACGATAGCCTGAACACTGAAGCTTTCTTT
CASSYDSLNTEAFF
>18|TRBV9|TRBJ2-2|TRBD2|few
TGTGCCAGCAGCGAGGGACTAGCGGGGGCGGTTGGCACCGGGGAGCTGTTTTTT
CASSEGLAGAVGTGELFF
>15|TRBV7-2|TRBJ2-5|.|many
TGTGCCAGCAGCCTAGTGGCAACTAGCATCCAGACCCAGTACTTC
CASSLVATSIQTQYF
>14|TRBV7-3|TRBJ2-3|.|few
TGTGCCAGCAGCTTAAAACAGAGCACAGATACGCAGTATTTT
CASSLKQSTDTQYF
>17|TRBV4-1|TRBJ2-6|.|.
TGCGCCAGCAGCTCACGGTTGACAGACTCTGGGGCCAACGTCCTGACTTTC
CASSSRLTDSGANVLTF
>13|TRBV12-3/TRBV12-4|TRBJ1-5|.|.
TGTGCCAGCAGCCAACATCGCAATCAGCCCCAGCATTTT
CASSQHRNQPQHF
>16|TRBV5-1|TRBJ1-5|.|.
TGCGCCAGCAGCTCCCCCCTCGGACAGAGGGAGCAGCCCCAGCATTTT
CASSSPLGQREQPQHF
>20|TRBV11-2|TRBJ2-2|TRBD2|few
TGTGCCAGCAGCACCCCCCCGGGACTAGCGGGGAACCTGAACACCGGGGAGCTGTTTTTT
CASSTPPGLAGNLNTGELFF
>14|TRBV11-1|TRBJ2-1|.|.
TGTGCCAGCAGCCCCCGGGGCCTCTGGAATGAGCAGTTCTTC
CASSPRGLWNEQFF
>12|TRBV7-2|TRBJ1-2|.|.
TGTGCCAGCAGCTGGAATAACTATGGCTACACCTTC
CASSWNNYGYTF
>14|TRBV7-3|TRBJ2-4|TRBD2|.
TGTGCCAGCAGCCCAAGCGGGGGGCCTAACATTCAGTACTTC
CASSPSGGPNIQYF
>16|TRBV9|TRBJ2-2|.|.
TGTGCCAGCAGCTTCGTGGGGATGGCGAACACCGGGGAGCTGTTTTTT
CASSFVGMANTGELFF
>16|TRBV7-2|TRBJ1-5|TRBD1|.
TGTGCCAGCAGCCCGGGACAGGGGGGTAGCAATCAGCCCCAGCATTTT
CASSPGQGGSNQPQHF
>16|TRBV6-2/TRBV6-3|TRBJ2-4|.|.
TGTGCCAGCAGTTACTCCGGCGGATTAGCCAAAAACATTCAGTACTTC
CASSYSGGLAKNIQYF
>13|TRBV29-1|TRBJ1-5|.|.
TGCAGCGATGGAGGGGGGTCCAATCAGCCCCAGCATTTT
CSDGGGSNQPQHF
>14|TRBV7-2|TRBJ2-2|.|few
TGTGCCAGCAGCCTCACAGTGGATACCGGGGAGCTGTTTTTT
CASSLTVDTGELFF
>11|TRBV5-1|TRBJ2-5|.|.
TGCGCCAGCAGCTTGAGGTGGACCCAGTACTTC
CASSLRWTQYF
>13|TRBV29-1|TRBJ2-3|.|.
TGCAGCGTTCGGCGAGCGGGCACAGATACGCAGTATTTT
CSVRRAGTDTQYF
>15|TRBV12-3/TRBV12-4|TRBJ1-6|TRBD1|many
TGTGCCAGCAGATGGGACAGTTCCTATAATTCACCCCTCCACTTT
CASRWDSSYNSPLHF
>15|TRBV7-9|TRBJ1-5|TRBD1|few
TGTGCCAGCAGCTTAGCAGGGACAGACAATCAGCCCCAGCATTTT
CASSLAGTDNQPQHF
>17|TRBV29-1|TRBJ1-1|.|many
TGCAGCGTTCCCCCCGGCGGGGCCACAGCATTAAACACTGAAGCTTTCTTT
CSVPPGGATALNTEAFF
>14|TRBV5-1|TRBJ2-4|.|.
TGCGCCAGCAGCTTGACAGGGGAGGTTGACATTCAGTACTTC
CASSLTGEVDIQYF
>17|TRBV5-6|TRBJ1-3|TRBD1|few
TGTGCCAGCAGCGGGGACAGGGGAGTTGACTCTGGAAACACCATATATTTT
CASSGDRGVDSGNTIYF
>11|TRBV29-1|TRBJ1-2|.|.
TGCAGCGTTGAAGTTGTTGGAAGCTACACCTTC
CSVEVVGSYTF
>14|TRBV5-6|TRBJ2-2|.|.
TGTGCCAGCACCTTCGGACAGAACACCGGGGAGCTGTTTTTT
CASTFGQNTGELFF
>18|TRBV11-1|TRBJ2-3|TRBD2|few
TGTGCCAGCAGCTTCTGGCGGGGGGGCCCGAAGGGCGCAGATACGCAGTATTTT
CASSFWRGGPKGADTQYF
>14|TRBV20-1|TRBJ1-5|TRBD1|.
TGCAGTGCTTTACCGGGACAGGGGTACCAGCCCCAGCATTTT
CSALPGQGYQPQHF
>16|TRBV5-5|TRBJ1-5|.|.
TGTGCCAGCTGTCGGCGGGGGCTTTTTGGCAATCAGCCCCAGCATTTT
CASCRRGLFGNQPQHF
>14|TRBV7-2|TRBJ1-1|.|few
TGTGCCAGCAGAATAAACATGGGTGGTACTGAAGCTTTCTTT
CASRINMGGTEAFF
>14|TRBV20-1|TRBJ2-5|TRBD1|many
TGCAGTGCTAGGACCAAGGGACAGAGGGAGACCCAGTACTTC
CSARTKGQRETQYF
>16|TRBV7-2|TRBJ1-3|TRBD1|.
TGTGCCAGCAGCTTAGTTGGGACAGGGAAGCGAAACACCATATATTTT
CASSLVGTGKRNTIYF
>15|TRBV6-5|TRBJ1-1|TRBD1|.
TGTGCCAGCAGTACAGGGGGCGCGGGGAACACTGAAGCTTTCTTT
CASSTGGAGNTEAFF
>16|TRBV5-1|TRBJ1-1|.|few
TGCGCCAGCAGCTTGGGAGTTATCGTAGGGGGTGTTGAAGCTTTCTTT
CASSLGVIVGGVEAFF
>16|TRBV7-9|TRBJ2-1|.|few
TGTGCCAGCAGCTTAGTTTGGCGGGGCGAGTACAATGAGCAGTTCTTC
CASSLVWRGEYNEQFF
>15|TRBV3-1|TRBJ1-1|.|.
TGTGCCAGCAGCCACGGATACGCCGAGAACACTGAAGCTTTCTTT
CASSHGYAENTEAFF
>16|TRBV30|TRBJ2-1|TRBD2|.
TGTGCCTGGACCACGGGACTAGCGGGACTCTACAATGAGCAGTTCTTC
CAWTTGLAGLYNEQFF
>15|TRBV10-3|TRBJ2-1|.|.
TGTGCCATCAGTGAGGCCCAACGACACTCCGAAGGGCAGTTCTTC
CAISEAQRHSEGQFF
>14|TRBV5-1|TRBJ1-1|.|few
TGCGCCAGCAGCTTGGAGCGGGCGAACACTGAAGCTTTCTTT
CASSLERANTEAFF
>13|TRBV3-1|TRBJ2-2|TRBD1|few
TGTGCCACCGGACAGGGGGCAACCGGGGAGCTGTTTTTT
CATGQGATGELFF